The 13 T cell receptor beta chains below were found in one sample sequenced in a study of OX40 agonist ivuxolimab in advanced cancers. Generated by immunoSEQ multiplex PCR, the TCRdb table keeps only in-frame clones and is missing some. The data contain 65,000 to 80,000 clones, 93% of them singletons. The sequencing used CD4+ or CD8+ T cells sorted from blood, collected in a trial of the OX40 agonist ivuxolimab. These receptors all stem from an adult with an advanced solid tumor such as melanoma, head and neck, liver or kidney cancer.

J is TRBJ2-3 and V is TRBV9, with 14 bases matching TRBD2. In germline, CDR1 is SGDLS, CDR2 YYNGEE. This CDR3 contains 16 residues. The junction had 4 bases not matched to a gene; V was cut back by 4 bases and J by 3 bases. The DNA of the CDR3 is TGTGCCAGCAGCCCGACTAGCGGGGGGGCGACAGATACGCAGTATTTT. Amino acid sequence: CASSPTSGGATDTQYF.

With regard to this clone: Different DNA sequences within this sample yield the same CDR3. The J gene is TRBJ2-3, the V gene TRBV30, with 7 nucleotides matching TRBD2. V lost 0 bases and J lost 0; bases outside the gene matches: 3. The CDR3 has 15 residues. Germline V CDR1 and CDR2: GTSNPN, SVGIG (reference sequence). The CDR3 region is CAWSVGAGSTDTQYF. The CDR3 DNA sequence: TGTGCCTGGAGTGTAGGAGCGGGAAGCACAGATACGCAGTATTTT.

The CDR3 sequence is CASSQRTRDRLYEQYF. DNA of the CDR3: TGTGCCAGCAGCCAACGTACCCGGGACAGATTATACGAGCAGTACTTC. The chain combines TRBV14 with TRBJ2-7; the match to TRBD1 covers 7 bases. The CDR3 sequence is 16 residues long. V gave up 2 bases and J gave up 4 bases; unmatched junction bases: 11. Germline-derived CDR1 and CDR2 are SGHDN and FVKESK.

The chain combines TRBV9 with TRBJ2-1; tentative D call: TRBD2 (5 bases). Looked up from germline, CDR1 is SGDLS and CDR2 is YYNGEE. The CDR3 runs to 17 residues. V lost 4 bases to trimming and J lost 1 base, with 18 bases between them. This CDR3 reads CASSPPPPSRSYNEQFF. The CDR3 DNA follows: TGTGCCAGCAGCCCACCCCCTCCTAGCCGTTCCTACAATGAGCAGTTCTTC.

This clone was observed once. The sample has other DNA sequences that encode this CDR3 too. This chain connects TRBV5-4 to TRBJ2-7; D not certain. V gave up 0 bases and J gave up 6 bases, with 7 bases separating them. The germline V gene has CDR1 SGHNT and CDR2 YYREEE (reference sequence). This CDR3 contains 12 residues. The CDR3 region has the DNA TGTGCCAGCAGCTTGGAAGGTAGCGAGCAGTACTTC. Translation gives CASSLEGSEQYF.

The gene calls are TRBV9 and TRBJ2-4, with D perhaps assigned TRBD1 or TRBD2 (5 bases each). V was cut by 0 bases and J by 4 bases, with 8 bases left in between. The CDR3 loop spans 14 amino acids. Germline assignment: CDR1 SGDLS and CDR2 YYNGEE. The CDR3 DNA is TGTGCCAGCAGCGTAGGGGGCGGGAAAAACATTCAGTACTTC. Translation: CASSVGGGKNIQYF.

The chain uses TRBV12-1 and TRBJ2-3; the table's D call of TRBD2 was not tested on the DNA. TRBV12-1 is deemed a pseudogene. The CDR3 spans 18 residues. CDR3 nucleotides: TGTGCCAGCAGCTTTACGATGGCGGGGGCCCCTAGCACAGATACGCAGTATTTT. The encoded protein is CASSFTMAGAPSTDTQYF.

This chain joins TRBV13 and TRBJ1-2, with D perhaps TRBD1 (5 bases). Germline CDR1 PRHDT, CDR2 FYEKMQ (reference sequence). This CDR3 is 12 amino acids long. Trimming pared 3 bases from V and 6 bases from J, leaving 8 bases between. CDR3 DNA sequence: TGTGCCAGCAGCTTTCTGGGGGATGGCTACACCTTC. Amino acid sequence: CASSFLGDGYTF.

The chain uses TRBV7-8 and TRBJ1-4, with D unresolved. V was pared by 1 base and J by 16 bases, with 13 bases between. The CDR3 runs 12 residues. Germline V lookup: CDR1 SGHVS, CDR2 FQNEAQ. The CDR3 DNA reads TGTGCCAGCAGCTTAGGAGGAACCAACTGGTTTTTT. Amino acids: CASSLGGTNWFF. The whole variable domain, remainder taken from reference TRBV7-8 and TRBJ1-4, is GAGVSQSPRYKVAKRGQDVALRCDPISGHVSLFWYQQALGQGPEFLTYFQNEAQLDKSGLPSDRFFAERPEGSVSTLKIQRTQQEDSAVYLCASSLGGTNWFFGSGTQLSVL.

The chain recombines TRBV19 with TRBJ2-7; D perhaps matches TRBD2 (5 bases). CDR3 length: 15 amino acids. Trimming took off 3 bases at V and 0 bases at J, with 12 bases between the two ends. Germline CDR1 is LNHDA and CDR2 is SQIVND (reference sequence). The DNA for the CDR3 is TGTGCCAGTAGTATTGACTGGAGGAGCTCCTACGAGCAGTACTTC. It specifies CASSIDWRSSYEQYF.

The chain carries TRBV5-4 and TRBJ1-2, with 7 bases fitting TRBD1. Germline assignment: CDR1 SGHNT and CDR2 YYREEE (reference sequence). The CDR3 length is 13 residues. With 4 bases clipped from V and 2 bases from J, the junction kept 2 bases outside the gene matches. The CDR3 region has the DNA TGTGCCAGCAGCACGGGACAGAACTATGGCTACACCTTC. This encodes CASSTGQNYGYTF.

J is TRBJ1-5 and V is TRBV7-8; D ambiguous. Germline values: CDR1 SGHVS, CDR2 FQNEAQ. Trimming left V 0 bases short and J 5 bases short, with 5 bases between. CDR3 size: 13 residues. The CDR3 coding sequence is TGTGCCAGCAGCTTAGCCCGCCATCAGCCCCAGCATTTT. It encodes CASSLARHQPQHF.

This clone has a single count. The CDR3 is CASRPGQGGQPQHF. The DNA of the CDR3 is TGTGCCAGCAGACCGGGACAGGGCGGGCAGCCCCAGCATTTT. The rearrangement links TRBV6-5 to TRBJ1-5; TRBD1 matches 9 bases. V lost 6 bases to trimming and J lost 7 bases; unmatched junction nucleotides: 7. The CDR3 covers 14 residues. Germline V gene sequence: CDR1 MNHEY, CDR2 SVGAGI.